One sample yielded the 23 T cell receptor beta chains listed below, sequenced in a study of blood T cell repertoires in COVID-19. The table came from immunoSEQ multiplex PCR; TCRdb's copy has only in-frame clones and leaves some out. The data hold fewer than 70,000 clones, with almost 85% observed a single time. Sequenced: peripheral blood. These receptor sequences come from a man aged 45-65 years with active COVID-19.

This CDR3 is CASSPRGGETQYF. CDR3 coding DNA: TGCGCCAGCAGCCCCCGTGGGGGGGAGACCCAGTACTTC. This chain uses TRBV5-1 with TRBJ2-5, with D possibly being TRBD2 (6 bases). V was pared by 4 bases and J by 5 bases, with 12 bases between. CDR1 is SGHRS, CDR2 YFSETQ, per germline. CDR3 length equals 13 residues.

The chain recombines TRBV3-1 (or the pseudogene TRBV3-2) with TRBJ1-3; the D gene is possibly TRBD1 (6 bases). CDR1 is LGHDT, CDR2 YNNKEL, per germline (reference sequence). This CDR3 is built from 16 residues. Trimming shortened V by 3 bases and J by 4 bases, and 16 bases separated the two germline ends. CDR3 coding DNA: TGTGCCAGCAGCCAGGACAGCTACTCGGGGGGAAACACCATATATTTT. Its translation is CASSQDSYSGGNTIYF.

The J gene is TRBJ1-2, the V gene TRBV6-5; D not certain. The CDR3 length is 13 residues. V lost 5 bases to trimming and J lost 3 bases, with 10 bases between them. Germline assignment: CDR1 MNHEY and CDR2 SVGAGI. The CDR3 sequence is CASSKSVHYGYTF. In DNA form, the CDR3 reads TGTGCCAGCAGTAAATCAGTGCACTATGGCTACACCTTC.

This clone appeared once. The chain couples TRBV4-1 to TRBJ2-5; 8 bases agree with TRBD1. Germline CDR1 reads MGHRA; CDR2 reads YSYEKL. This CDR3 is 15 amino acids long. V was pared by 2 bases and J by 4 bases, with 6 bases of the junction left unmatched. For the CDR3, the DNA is TGCGCCAGCAGCCAAATGACAGGGGAGGTAGAGACCCAGTACTTC. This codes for CASSQMTGEVETQYF.

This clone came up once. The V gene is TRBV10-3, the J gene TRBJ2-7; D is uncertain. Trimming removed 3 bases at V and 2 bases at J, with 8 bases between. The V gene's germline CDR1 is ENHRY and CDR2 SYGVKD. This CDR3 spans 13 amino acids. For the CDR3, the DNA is TGTGCCATCAGTGAAGACTTAACCTACGAGCAGTACTTC. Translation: CAISEDLTYEQYF.

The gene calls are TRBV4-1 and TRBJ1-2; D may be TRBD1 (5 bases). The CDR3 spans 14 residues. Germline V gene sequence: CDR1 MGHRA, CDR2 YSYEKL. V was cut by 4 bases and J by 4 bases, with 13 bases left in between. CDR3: CASSPLEGPYGYTF. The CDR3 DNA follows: TGCGCCAGCAGCCCCCTGGAGGGGCCCTATGGCTACACCTTC.

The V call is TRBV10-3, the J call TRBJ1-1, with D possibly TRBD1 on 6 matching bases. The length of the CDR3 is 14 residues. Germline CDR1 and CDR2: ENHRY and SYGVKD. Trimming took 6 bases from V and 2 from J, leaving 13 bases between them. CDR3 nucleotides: TGTGCCATCAGCACCGGGACAACAAACACTGAAGCTTTCTTT. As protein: CAISTGTTNTEAFF.

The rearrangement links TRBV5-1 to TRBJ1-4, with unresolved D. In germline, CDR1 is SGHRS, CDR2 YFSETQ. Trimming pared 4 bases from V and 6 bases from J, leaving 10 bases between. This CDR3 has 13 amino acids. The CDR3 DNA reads TGCGCCAGCAGCGTCTCAGGTGATGAAAAACTGTTTTTT. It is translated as CASSVSGDEKLFF.

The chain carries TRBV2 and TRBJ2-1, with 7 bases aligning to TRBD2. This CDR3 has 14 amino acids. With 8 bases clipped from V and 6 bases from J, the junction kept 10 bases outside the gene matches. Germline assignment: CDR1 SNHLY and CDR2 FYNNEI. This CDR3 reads CASSVVSGPNEQFF. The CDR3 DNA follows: TGTGCCAGCTCAGTAGTTAGCGGGCCCAATGAGCAGTTCTTC.

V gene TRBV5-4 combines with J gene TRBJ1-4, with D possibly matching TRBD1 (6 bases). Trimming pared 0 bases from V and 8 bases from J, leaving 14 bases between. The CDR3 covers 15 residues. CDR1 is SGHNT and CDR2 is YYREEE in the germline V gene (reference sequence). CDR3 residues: CASSLEAGEDEKLFF. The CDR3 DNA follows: TGTGCCAGCAGCTTGGAGGCAGGGGAAGACGAAAAACTGTTTTTT.

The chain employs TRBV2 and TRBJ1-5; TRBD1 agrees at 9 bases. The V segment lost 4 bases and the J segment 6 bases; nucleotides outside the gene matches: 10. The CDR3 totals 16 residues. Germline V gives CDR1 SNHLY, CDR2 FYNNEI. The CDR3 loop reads CASSGQGQGVIQPQHF. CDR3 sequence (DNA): TGTGCCAGCAGTGGTCAGGGACAGGGAGTTATTCAGCCCCAGCATTTT.

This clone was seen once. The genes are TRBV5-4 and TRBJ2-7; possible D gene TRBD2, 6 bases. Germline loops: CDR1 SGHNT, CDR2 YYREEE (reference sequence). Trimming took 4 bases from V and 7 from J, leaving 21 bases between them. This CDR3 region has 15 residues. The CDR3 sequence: CASSPPGLNPGEQYF. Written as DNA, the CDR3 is TGTGCCAGCAGCCCTCCGGGACTCAACCCCGGGGAGCAGTACTTC.

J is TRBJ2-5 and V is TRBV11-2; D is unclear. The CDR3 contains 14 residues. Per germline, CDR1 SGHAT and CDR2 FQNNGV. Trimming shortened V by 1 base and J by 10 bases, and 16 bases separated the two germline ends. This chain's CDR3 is CASSLAFSDGLQYF. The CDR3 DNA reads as TGTGCCAGCAGCTTAGCCTTCTCCGATGGGCTCCAGTACTTC.

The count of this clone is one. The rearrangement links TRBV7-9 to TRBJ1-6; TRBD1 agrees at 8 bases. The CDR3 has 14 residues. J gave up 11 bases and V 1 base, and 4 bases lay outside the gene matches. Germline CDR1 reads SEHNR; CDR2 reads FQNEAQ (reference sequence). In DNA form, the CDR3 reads TGTGCCAGCAGCTTAGGGACAGGGCGAGCACCCCTCCACTTT. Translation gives CASSLGTGRAPLHF.

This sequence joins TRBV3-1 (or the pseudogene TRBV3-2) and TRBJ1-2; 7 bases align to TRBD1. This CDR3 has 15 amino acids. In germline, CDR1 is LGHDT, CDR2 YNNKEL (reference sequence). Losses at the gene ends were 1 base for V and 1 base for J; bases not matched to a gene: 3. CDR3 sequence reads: CASSQAGQVNYGYTF. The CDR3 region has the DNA TGTGCCAGCAGCCAAGCCGGACAGGTTAACTATGGCTACACCTTC.

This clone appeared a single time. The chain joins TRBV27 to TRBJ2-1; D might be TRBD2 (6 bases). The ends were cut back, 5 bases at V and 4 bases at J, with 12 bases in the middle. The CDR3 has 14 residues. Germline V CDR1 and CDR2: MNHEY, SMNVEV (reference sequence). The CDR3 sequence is CASSLSGPYNEQFF. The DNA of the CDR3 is TGTGCCAGCAGTCTTAGCGGCCCATACAATGAGCAGTTCTTC.

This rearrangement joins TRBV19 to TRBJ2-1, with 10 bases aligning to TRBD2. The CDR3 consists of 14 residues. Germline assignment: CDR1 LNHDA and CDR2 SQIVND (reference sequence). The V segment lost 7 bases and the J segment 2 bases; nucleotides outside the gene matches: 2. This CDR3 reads CASTLAGAYNEQFF. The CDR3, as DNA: TGTGCCAGTACCCTAGCGGGAGCCTACAATGAGCAGTTCTTC.

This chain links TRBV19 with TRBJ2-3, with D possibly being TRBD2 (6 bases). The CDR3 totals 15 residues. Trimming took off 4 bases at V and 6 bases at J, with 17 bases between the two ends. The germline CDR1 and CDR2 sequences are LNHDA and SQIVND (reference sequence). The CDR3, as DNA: TGTGCCAGTAGTACGGGACTCTTTCACAGGGATACGCAGTATTTT. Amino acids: CASSTGLFHRDTQYF.

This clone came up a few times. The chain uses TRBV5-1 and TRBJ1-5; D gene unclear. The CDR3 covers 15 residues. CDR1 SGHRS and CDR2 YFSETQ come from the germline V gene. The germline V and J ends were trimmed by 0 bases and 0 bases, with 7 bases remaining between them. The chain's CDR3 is CASSLAGDSNQPQHF. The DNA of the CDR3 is TGCGCCAGCAGCTTGGCCGGGGATAGCAATCAGCCCCAGCATTTT.

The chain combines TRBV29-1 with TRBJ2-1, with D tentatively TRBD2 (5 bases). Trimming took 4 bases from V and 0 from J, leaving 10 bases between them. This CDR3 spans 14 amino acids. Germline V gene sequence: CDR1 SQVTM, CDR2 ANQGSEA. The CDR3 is CSVVSGSSYNEQFF. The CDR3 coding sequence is TGCAGCGTTGTTAGTGGGAGCTCCTACAATGAGCAGTTCTTC.

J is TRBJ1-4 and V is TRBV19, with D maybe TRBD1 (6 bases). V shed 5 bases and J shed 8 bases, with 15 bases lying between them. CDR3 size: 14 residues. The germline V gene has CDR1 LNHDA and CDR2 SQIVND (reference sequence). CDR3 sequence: CASSVTGLGEKLFF. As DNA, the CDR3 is TGTGCCAGTAGTGTCACAGGGTTGGGCGAAAAACTGTTTTTT.

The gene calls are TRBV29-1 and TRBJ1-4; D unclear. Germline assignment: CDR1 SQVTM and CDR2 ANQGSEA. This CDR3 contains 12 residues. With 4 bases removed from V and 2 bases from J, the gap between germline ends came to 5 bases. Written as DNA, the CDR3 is TGCAGCGTTGCGGGTACTAATGAAAAACTGTTTTTT. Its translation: CSVAGTNEKLFF. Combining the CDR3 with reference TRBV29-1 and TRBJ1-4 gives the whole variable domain SAVISQKPSRDICQRGTSLTIQCQVDSQVTMMFWYRQQPGQSLTLIATANQGSEATYESGFVIDKFPISRPNLTFSTLTVSNMSPEDSSIYLCSVAGTNEKLFFGSGTQLSVL.

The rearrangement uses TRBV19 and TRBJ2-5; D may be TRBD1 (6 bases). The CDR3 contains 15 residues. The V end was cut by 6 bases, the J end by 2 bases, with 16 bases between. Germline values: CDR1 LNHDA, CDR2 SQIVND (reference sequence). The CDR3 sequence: CASRRQVFGQETQYF. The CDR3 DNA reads TGTGCCAGTAGAAGACAGGTTTTTGGACAAGAGACCCAGTACTTC.